What follows describes a single T cell receptor (beta chain). The antigen is undetermined. Germline CDR1 reads SGHTA; CDR2 reads FQGTGA. Deletions cut 0 bases from V and 0 bases from J, with 9 bases between. There are 16 residues in the CDR3. The data originate from a study of cytomegalovirus exposure and HLA in healthy donors. Study information: T cells numbering about 180 million yielded more than 95 million unique TCR beta sequences in an earlier analysis. Out of 398 genotyped donors, roughly 78% belonged to the Caucasian-associated ancestry cluster.

Study-level findings and limits: Solely CMV serostatus was available to characterize immune exposure. Cytomegalovirus status was reportedly diagnosed by the classifier with high sensitivity and specificity.

With 60 Vbeta and 13 Jbeta primers, the PCR was carried out. Only in-frame clones appear in the TCRdb table, and some are missing; sequencing was by immunoSEQ multiplex PCR. The sample records under 200,000 clones, roughly 73% being singletons. The V call is TRBV7-3, the J call TRBJ2-1; possibly TRBD2 for D (7 bases). The clonotype originates from a young woman in good health and CMV-seronegative. Sequencing was done on a sample of PBMCs. The CDR3 is CASSLTAGASYNEQFF. The CDR3 DNA reads TGTGCCAGCAGCTTAACGGCGGGGGCCTCCTACAATGAGCAGTTCTTC.